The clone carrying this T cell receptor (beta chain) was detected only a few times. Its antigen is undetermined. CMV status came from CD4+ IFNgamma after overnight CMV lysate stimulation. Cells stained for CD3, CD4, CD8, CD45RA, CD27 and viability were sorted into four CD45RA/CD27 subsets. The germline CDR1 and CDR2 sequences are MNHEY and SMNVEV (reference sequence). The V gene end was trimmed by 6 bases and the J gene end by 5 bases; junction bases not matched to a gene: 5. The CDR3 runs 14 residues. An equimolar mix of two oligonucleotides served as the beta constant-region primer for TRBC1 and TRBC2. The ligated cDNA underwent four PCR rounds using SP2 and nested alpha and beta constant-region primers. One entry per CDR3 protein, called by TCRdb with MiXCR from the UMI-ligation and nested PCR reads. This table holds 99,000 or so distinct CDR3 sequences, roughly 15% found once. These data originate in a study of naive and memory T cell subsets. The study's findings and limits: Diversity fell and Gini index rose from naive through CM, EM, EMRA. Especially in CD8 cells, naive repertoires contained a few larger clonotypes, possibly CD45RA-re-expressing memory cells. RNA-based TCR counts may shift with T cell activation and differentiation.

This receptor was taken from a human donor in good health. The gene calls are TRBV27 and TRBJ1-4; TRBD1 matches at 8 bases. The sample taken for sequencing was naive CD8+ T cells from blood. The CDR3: CASSLRGLNEKLFF. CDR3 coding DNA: TGTGCCAGCAGCCTCAGGGGGCTGAATGAAAAACTGTTTTTT.